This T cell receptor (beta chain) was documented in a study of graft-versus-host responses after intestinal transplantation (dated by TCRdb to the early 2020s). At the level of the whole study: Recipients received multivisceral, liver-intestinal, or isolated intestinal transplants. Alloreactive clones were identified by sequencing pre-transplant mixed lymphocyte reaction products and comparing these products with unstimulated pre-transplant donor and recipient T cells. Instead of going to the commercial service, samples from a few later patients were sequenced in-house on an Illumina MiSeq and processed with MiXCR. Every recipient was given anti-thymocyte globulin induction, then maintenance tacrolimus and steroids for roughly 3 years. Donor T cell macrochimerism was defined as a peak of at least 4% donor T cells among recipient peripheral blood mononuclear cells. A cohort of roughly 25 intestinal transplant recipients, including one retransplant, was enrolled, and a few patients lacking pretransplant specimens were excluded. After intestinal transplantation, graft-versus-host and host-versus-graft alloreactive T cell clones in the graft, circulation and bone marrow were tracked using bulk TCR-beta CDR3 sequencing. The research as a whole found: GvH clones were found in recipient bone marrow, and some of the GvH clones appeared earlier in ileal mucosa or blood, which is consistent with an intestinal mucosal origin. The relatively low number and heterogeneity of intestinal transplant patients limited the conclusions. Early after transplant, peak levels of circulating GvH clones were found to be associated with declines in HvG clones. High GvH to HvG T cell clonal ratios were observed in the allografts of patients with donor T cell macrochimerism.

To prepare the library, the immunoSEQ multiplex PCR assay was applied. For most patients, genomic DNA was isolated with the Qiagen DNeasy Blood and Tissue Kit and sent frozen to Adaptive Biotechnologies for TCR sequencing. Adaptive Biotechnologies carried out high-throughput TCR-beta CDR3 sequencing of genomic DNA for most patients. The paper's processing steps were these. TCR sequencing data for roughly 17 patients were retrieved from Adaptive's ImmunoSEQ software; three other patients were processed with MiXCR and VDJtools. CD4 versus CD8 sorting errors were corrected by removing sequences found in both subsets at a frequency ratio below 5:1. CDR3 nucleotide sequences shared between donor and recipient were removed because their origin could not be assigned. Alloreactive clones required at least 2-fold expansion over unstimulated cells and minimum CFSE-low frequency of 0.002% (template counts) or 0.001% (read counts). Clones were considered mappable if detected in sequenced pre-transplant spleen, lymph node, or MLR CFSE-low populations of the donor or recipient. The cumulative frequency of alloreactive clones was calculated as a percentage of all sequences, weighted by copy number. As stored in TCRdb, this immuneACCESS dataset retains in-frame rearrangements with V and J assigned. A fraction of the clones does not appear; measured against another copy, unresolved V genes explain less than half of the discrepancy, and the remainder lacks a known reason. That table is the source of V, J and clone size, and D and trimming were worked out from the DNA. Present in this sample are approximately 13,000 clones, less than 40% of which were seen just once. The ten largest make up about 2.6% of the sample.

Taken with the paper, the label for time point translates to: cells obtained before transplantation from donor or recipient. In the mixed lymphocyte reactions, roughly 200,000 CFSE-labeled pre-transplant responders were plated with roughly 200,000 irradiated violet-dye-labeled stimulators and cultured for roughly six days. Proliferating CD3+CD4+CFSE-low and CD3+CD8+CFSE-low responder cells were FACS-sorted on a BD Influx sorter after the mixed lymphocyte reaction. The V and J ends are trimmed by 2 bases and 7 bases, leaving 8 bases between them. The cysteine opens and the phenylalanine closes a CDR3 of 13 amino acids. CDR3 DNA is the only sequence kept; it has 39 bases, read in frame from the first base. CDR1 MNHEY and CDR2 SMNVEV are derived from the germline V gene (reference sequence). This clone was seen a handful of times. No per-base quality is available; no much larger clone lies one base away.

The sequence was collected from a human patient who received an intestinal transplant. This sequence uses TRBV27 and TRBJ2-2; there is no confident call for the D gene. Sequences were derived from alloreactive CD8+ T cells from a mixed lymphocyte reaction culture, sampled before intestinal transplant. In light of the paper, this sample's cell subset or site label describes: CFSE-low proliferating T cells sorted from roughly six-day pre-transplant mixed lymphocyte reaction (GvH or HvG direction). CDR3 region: CASSLSWNGELFF. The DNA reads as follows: TGTGCCAGCAGTTTAAGTTGGAACGGGGAGCTGTTTTTT.